This section outlines one T cell receptor (beta chain) sequence together with its context. The entry originates in a study of CD8+ T cells in alopecia areata. The sequencing template was cDNA reverse transcribed from extracted RNA. This table comes from immunoSEQ multiplex PCR, and its TCRdb copy is limited to in-frame clones, with some not included. The sample records about 150,000 clones, 45% to 60% being singletons. The CDR3 spans 13 residues. Trimming took 5 bases from V and 5 from J; bases not matched to a gene: 6. Germline V gives CDR1 SGHAT, CDR2 FQNNGV. Treatment meaning: oral pan-JAK inhibitor, 5-10 mg twice daily.

This TCR was recovered from a human donor with alopecia areata. This chain uses TRBV11-2 with TRBJ2-7; 7 bases line up with TRBD1. This specimen was CD8+ T cells sorted from blood, taken at week 4, from a patient treated with tofacitinib. Written as DNA, the CDR3 is TGTGCCAGCAGCCAGACAGGGTTCCACGAGCAGTACTTC. The encoded protein is CASSQTGFHEQYF.